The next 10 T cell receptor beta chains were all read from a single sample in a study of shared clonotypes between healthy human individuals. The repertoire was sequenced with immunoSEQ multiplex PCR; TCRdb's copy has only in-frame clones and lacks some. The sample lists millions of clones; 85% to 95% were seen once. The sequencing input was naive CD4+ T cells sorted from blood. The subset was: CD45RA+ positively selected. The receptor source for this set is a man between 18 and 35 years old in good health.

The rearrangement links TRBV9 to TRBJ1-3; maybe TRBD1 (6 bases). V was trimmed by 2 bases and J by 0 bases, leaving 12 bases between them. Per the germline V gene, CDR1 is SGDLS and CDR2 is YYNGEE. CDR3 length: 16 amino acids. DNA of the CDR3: TGTGCCAGCAGCGTCCTACAGGGAAACTCTGGAAACACCATATATTTT. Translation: CASSVLQGNSGNTIYF.

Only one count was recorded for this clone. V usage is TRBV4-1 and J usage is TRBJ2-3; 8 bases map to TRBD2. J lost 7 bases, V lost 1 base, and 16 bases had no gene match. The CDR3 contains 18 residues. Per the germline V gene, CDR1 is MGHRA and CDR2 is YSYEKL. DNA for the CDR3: TGCGCCAGCAGCCAAGGTCGAGGGGCCGGGAGGGAATTTTATACGCAGTATTTT. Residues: CASSQGRGAGREFYTQYF.

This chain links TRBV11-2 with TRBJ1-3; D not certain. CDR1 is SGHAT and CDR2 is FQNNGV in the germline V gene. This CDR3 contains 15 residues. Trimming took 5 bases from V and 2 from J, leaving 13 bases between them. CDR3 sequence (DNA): TGTGCCAGCAGCCCTAGACGAACGGCTGGAAACACCATATATTTT. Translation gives CASSPRRTAGNTIYF.

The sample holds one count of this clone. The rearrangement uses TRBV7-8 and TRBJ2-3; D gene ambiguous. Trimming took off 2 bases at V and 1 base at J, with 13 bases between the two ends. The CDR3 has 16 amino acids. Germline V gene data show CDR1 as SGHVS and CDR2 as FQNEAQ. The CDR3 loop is CASSLSSATRTDTQYF. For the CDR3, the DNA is TGTGCCAGCAGCTTATCATCGGCTACCCGCACAGATACGCAGTATTTT.

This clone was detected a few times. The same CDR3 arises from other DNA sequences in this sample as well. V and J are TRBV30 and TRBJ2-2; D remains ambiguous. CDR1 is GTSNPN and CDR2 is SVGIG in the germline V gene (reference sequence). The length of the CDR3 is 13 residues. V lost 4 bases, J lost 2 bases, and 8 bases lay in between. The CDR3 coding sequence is TGTGCCTGGAACTCCCTCAACACCGGGGAGCTGTTTTTT. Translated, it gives CAWNSLNTGELFF.

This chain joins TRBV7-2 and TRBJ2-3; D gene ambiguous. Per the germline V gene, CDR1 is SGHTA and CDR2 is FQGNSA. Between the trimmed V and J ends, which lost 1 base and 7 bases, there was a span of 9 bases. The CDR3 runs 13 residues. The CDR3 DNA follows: TGTGCCAGCAGCTTAGGGGCCAGCAATACGCAGTATTTT. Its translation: CASSLGASNTQYF. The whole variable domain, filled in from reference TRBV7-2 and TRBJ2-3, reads GAGVSQSPSNKVTEKGKDVELRCDPISGHTALYWYRQSLGQGLEFLIYFQGNSAPDKSGLPSDRFSAERTGGSVSTLTIQRTQQEDSAVYLCASSLGASNTQYFGPGTRLTVL.

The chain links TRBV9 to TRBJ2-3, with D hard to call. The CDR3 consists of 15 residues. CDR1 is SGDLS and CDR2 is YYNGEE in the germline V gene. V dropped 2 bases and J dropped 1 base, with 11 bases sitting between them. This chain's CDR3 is CASSVLASGTDTQYF. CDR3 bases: TGTGCCAGCAGCGTGTTAGCTAGTGGCACAGATACGCAGTATTTT.

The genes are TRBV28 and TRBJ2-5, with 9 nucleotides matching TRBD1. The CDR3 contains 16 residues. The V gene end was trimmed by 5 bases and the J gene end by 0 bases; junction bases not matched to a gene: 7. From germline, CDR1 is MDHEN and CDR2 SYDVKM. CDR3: CASSPLGTGYQETQYF. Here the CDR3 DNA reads TGTGCCAGCAGTCCTCTGGGGACAGGGTACCAAGAGACCCAGTACTTC. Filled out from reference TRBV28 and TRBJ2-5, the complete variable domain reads DVKVTQSSRYLVKRTGEKVFLECVQDMDHENMFWYRQDPGLGLRLIYFSYDVKMKEKGDIPEGYSVSREKKERFSLILESASTNQTSMYLCASSPLGTGYQETQYFGPGTRLLVL.

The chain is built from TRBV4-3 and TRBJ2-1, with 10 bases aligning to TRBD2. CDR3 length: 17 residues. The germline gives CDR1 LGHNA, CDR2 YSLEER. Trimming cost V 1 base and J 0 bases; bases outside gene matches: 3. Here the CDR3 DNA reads TGCGCCAGCAGCCAAGGGACTAGCGGCAACTCCTACAATGAGCAGTTCTTC. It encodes CASSQGTSGNSYNEQFF.

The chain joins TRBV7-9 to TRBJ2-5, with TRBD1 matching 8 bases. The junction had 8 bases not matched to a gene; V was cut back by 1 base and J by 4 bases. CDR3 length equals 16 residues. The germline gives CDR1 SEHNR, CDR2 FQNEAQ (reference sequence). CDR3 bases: TGTGCCAGCAGCTTAGGACAGGGGACATTTGTAGAGACCCAGTACTTC. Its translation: CASSLGQGTFVETQYF.